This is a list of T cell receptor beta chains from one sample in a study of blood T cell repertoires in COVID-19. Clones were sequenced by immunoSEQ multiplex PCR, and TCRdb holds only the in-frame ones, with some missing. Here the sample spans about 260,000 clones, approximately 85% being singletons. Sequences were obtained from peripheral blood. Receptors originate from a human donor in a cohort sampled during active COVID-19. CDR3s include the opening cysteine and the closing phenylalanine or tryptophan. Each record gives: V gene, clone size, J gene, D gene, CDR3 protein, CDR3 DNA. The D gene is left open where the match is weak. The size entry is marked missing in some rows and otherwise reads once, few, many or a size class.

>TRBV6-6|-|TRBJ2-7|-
CASLGTKGAVFYEQYF
TGTGCCAGCCTGGGCACCAAAGGTGCTGTCTTCTACGAGCAGTACTTC
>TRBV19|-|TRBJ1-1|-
CASRGAGSMTEAFF
TGTGCCAGTAGGGGGGCAGGGTCAATGACTGAAGCTTTCTTT
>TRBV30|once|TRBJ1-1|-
CAWSFGGAGTEAFF
TGTGCCTGGAGTTTTGGGGGGGCGGGCACTGAAGCTTTCTTT
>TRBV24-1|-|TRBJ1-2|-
CATSAGAGDYGYTF
TGTGCCACCAGTGCAGGGGCCGGGGACTATGGCTACACCTTC
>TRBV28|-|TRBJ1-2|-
CASSSSGRENYGYTF
TGTGCCAGCAGTTCGAGTGGGAGGGAGAACTATGGCTACACCTTC
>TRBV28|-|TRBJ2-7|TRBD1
CASKTGTANIKSEQYF
TGTGCCAGCAAGACCGGGACAGCAAATATTAAAAGCGAGCAGTACTTC
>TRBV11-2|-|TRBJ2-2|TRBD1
CASSLLGTGFAGELFF
TGTGCCAGCAGCTTATTGGGGACAGGGTTCGCCGGGGAGCTGTTTTTT
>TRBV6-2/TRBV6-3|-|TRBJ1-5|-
CASSYEGRGSNQPQHF
TGTGCCAGCAGTTACGAGGGGAGGGGGAGCAATCAGCCCCAGCATTTT
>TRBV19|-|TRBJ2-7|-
CASSAYLTGGPGEQYF
TGTGCCAGTAGCGCTTACCTAACGGGGGGCCCAGGCGAGCAGTACTTC
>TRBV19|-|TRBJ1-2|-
CASSIETGGNGYTF
TGTGCCAGTAGTATCGAGACAGGAGGTAATGGCTACACCTTC
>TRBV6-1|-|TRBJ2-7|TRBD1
CASSGPPGQPLSYEQYF
TGTGCCAGCAGTGGACCTCCGGGACAGCCTCTTTCCTACGAGCAGTACTTC
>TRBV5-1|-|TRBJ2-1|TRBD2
CASSLGLAAYNEQFF
TGCGCCAGCAGCTTAGGACTAGCGGCCTACAATGAGCAGTTCTTC